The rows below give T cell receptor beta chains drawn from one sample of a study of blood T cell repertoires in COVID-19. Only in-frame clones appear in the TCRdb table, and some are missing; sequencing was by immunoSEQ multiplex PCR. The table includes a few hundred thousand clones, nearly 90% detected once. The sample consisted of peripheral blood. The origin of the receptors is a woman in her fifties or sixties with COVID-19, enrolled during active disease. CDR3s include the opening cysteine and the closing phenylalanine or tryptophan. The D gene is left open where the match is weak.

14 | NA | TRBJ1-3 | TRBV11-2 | CASSSRLSGNTIYF | TGTGCCAGCAGCTCACGACTCTCTGGAAACACCATATATTTT
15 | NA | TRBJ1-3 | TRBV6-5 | CASRSRVAGGNTIYF | TGTGCCAGCAGGTCCAGGGTAGCTGGGGGAAACACCATATATTTT
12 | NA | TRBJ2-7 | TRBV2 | CASSLAPYEQYF | TGTGCCAGCAGTTTGGCCCCCTACGAGCAGTACTTC
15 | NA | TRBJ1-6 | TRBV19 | CASSIGQQVNSPLHF | TGTGCCAGTAGTATTGGACAGCAAGTTAATTCACCCCTCCACTTT
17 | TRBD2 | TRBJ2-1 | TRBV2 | CASSPGLAGGPHNEQFF | TGTGCCAGCAGCCCGGGACTAGCGGGGGGGCCCCACAATGAGCAGTTCTTC
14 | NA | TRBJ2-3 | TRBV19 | CASSMPWGADTQYF | TGTGCCAGTAGTATGCCCTGGGGGGCAGATACGCAGTATTTT
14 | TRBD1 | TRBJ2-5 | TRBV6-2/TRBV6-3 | CASSQRTGKETQYF | TGTGCCAGCAGCCAACGGACAGGGAAAGAGACCCAGTACTTC
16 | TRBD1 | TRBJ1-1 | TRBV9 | CASSLGTGMGNTEAFF | TGTGCCAGCAGCCTCGGGACAGGGATGGGTAACACTGAAGCTTTCTTT
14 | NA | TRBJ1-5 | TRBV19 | CASSISDSNQPQHF | TGTGCCAGTAGTATTAGCGATAGCAATCAGCCCCAGCATTTT
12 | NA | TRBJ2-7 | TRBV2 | CASSQQGNEQYF | TGTGCCAGCAGTCAACAGGGAAACGAGCAGTACTTC
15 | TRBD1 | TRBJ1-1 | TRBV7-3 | CASSPERGPSTEAFF | TGTGCCAGCAGCCCTGAGAGGGGGCCTAGCACTGAAGCTTTCTTT
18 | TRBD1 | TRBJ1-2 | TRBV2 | CASCSGGTGMVDAYGYTF | TGTGCCAGCTGCTCGGGGGGGACAGGGATGGTAGACGCCTATGGCTACACCTTC
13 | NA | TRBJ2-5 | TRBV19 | CASRPAGVETQYF | TGTGCCAGCCGCCCCGCGGGCGTAGAGACCCAGTACTTC
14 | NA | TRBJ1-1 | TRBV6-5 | CASSYTRRSAEAFF | TGTGCCAGCAGTTATACTCGTCGAAGCGCTGAAGCTTTCTTT
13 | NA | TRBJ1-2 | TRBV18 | CASSPGGGYGYTF | TGTGCCAGCTCACCTGGAGGTGGCTATGGCTACACCTTC
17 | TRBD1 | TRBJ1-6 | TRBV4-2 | CASSQPMRDRGSSPLHF | TGTGCCAGCAGCCAACCGATGCGGGACAGGGGGAGTTCACCCCTCCACTTT
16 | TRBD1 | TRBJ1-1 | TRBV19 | CASRPPGGRGHTEAFF | TGTGCCAGTAGACCCCCCGGGGGCAGGGGGCATACTGAAGCTTTCTTT